This TCR beta chain was retrieved from a study of response to subunit inactivated influenza vaccine. Trimming cost V 3 bases and J 2 bases, with 7 bases left between them. Germline V gene lookup returns CDR1 LNHDA and CDR2 SQIVND (reference sequence). The CDR3 runs 13 residues. Broader study findings: New T cells are recruited in small numbers by each seasonal influenza vaccination, according to the authors' suggestion.

Turning to this clonotype: The target antigen is unknown.

One entry per CDR3 protein, called by TCRdb with MiXCR from the RT-PCR reads. Counted here are around 320,000 distinct CDR3 sequences, 20% to 25% occurring once; the ten biggest clones make up about 9.4%. This TCR was sampled from a man between 50 and 69 years old who received an inactivated influenza vaccine. Sequencing used PBMCs from blood, obtained less than 22 months after vaccination. The chain links TRBV19 to TRBJ1-2, with D hard to call. CDR3 in amino acids: CASSISKNYGYTF. The CDR3 DNA follows: TGTGCCAGTAGTATCTCGAAGAACTATGGCTACACCTTC.